The clone carrying this TCR beta chain showed up many times. What it binds is not known. These data are taken from a study of T cells in Graves' hyperthyroidism and ophthalmopathy. About the research overall: Upon initial diagnosis and before any treatment, peripheral blood was collected.

Germline V CDR1 and CDR2: MDHEN, SYDVKM. V lost 2 bases, J lost 6 bases, and 14 bases lay in between. The CDR3 runs 15 residues. Amplified regions were TCR beta CDR3 sequences from RNA transcripts. During a first-round RT-PCR of the TCR CDR3, the HTBI primer set was used. One entry per CDR3 protein, called by TCRdb with MiXCR from the multiplex PCR reads. The sample contains about 400,000 distinct CDR3 sequences, about 15% of which appear only once. General study points: In validation, the model predicted ophthalmopathy. These predictions came a median 6.5 months before onset.

This receptor was taken from a woman in her twenties or thirties with Graves' hyperthyroidism. The chain joins TRBV28 to TRBJ1-3; maybe TRBD1 (5 bases). Sequencing was done on a sample of blood. This CDR3 is CASSLPGTGENTIYF. For the CDR3, the DNA is TGTGCCAGCAGTTTACCGGGGACGGGAGAAAACACCATATATTTT. The full variable domain, with the rest looked up from reference TRBV28 and TRBJ1-3, is DVKVTQSSRYLVKRTGEKVFLECVQDMDHENMFWYRQDPGLGLRLIYFSYDVKMKEKGDIPEGYSVSREKKERFSLILESASTNQTSMYLCASSLPGTGENTIYFGEGSWLTVV.